A selection of T cell receptor beta chains follows, all from one sample in a study of blood T cell repertoires in COVID-19. The protocol was immunoSEQ multiplex PCR, while the TCRdb copy is restricted to in-frame clones and leaves out a portion. This repertoire shows about 30,000 clones, approximately 80% found once; its top ten account for about 14%. Sequenced material: peripheral blood. These receptors all stem from a human donor in a cohort sampled during active COVID-19. Each CDR3 is given with its conserved first and last residue. D genes are given only for firm matches. The size of a clone is reported for some rows only, either as once, few or many, or as a class for expanded clones.

d_call j_call v_call clone_size cdr3_aa cdr3_nt
TRBD2 TRBJ2-2 TRBV3-1/TRBV3-2 . CASSLGGGYTGELFF TGTGCCAGCAGCCTCGGGGGGGGTTACACCGGGGAGCTGTTTTTT
. TRBJ2-4 TRBV6-5 few CASSEGRGIQYF TGTGCCAGCTCCGAGGGCCGTGGGATTCAGTACTTC
. TRBJ2-5 TRBV7-2 . CASSLANGPETQYF TGTGCCAGCAGCTTAGCGAATGGCCCAGAGACCCAGTACTTC
TRBD1 TRBJ2-7 TRBV18 . CASSNRGPPANEQYF TGTGCCAGCTCAAACAGGGGACCCCCCGCCAACGAGCAGTACTTC
TRBD1 TRBJ1-1 TRBV10-1 . CASSEGRQGKVEAFF TGCGCCAGCAGTGAGGGAAGACAGGGGAAGGTTGAAGCTTTCTTT
TRBD1 TRBJ2-2 TRBV6-5 . CASTYRGPVTGELFF TGTGCCAGCACCTACAGGGGGCCAGTCACCGGGGAGCTGTTTTTT
. TRBJ2-1 TRBV30 . CAWSKSSSSYNEQFF TGTGCCTGGAGCAAAAGCTCGAGCTCCTACAATGAGCAGTTCTTC
TRBD1 TRBJ1-4 TRBV10-3 once CAISEQGANEKLFF TGTGCCATCAGTGAACAGGGGGCTAACGAAAAACTGTTTTTT
. TRBJ2-2 TRBV27 . CASTPPITGELFF TGTGCCAGCACTCCCCCTATCACCGGGGAGCTGTTTTTT
TRBD2 TRBJ2-3 TRBV4-2 . CASSQGLAGDTDTQYF TGTGCCAGCAGCCAGGGACTAGCGGGGGACACAGATACGCAGTATTTT
TRBD2 TRBJ2-3 TRBV7-2 . CASSNSLGLAVTDTQYF TGTGCCAGCAGCAACAGCCTGGGACTAGCGGTCACAGATACGCAGTATTTT
TRBD2 TRBJ2-1 TRBV7-8 . CASSRGLAAYNEQFF TGTGCCAGCAGCCGGGGACTAGCTGCCTACAATGAGCAGTTCTTC
. TRBJ1-2 TRBV24-1 . CATSRGDYGYTF TGTGCCACCAGTAGGGGCGACTATGGCTACACCTTC
. TRBJ2-7 TRBV11-2 . CASSLLEGYEQYF TGTGCCAGCAGCTTACTGGAGGGCTACGAGCAGTACTTC
TRBD2 TRBJ2-5 TRBV7-2 . CASSAGLVETQYF TGTGCCAGCAGCGCCGGACTAGTAGAGACCCAGTACTTC
TRBD1 TRBJ1-2 TRBV7-3 . CASSLRPRTGAYGYTF TGTGCCAGCAGCTTACGGCCTCGAACAGGGGCCTATGGCTACACCTTC
. TRBJ1-3 TRBV5-1 . CASSLDRGNTIYF TGCGCCAGCAGCCTAGACAGAGGAAACACCATATATTTT
. TRBJ1-2 TRBV27 . CASRPGVGHYGYTF TGTGCCAGCAGGCCCGGGGTGGGTCACTATGGCTACACCTTC
. TRBJ2-3 TRBV5-1 . CASSLVQFTDTQYF TGCGCCAGCAGCTTGGTACAGTTCACAGATACGCAGTATTTT
TRBD1 TRBJ1-2 TRBV18 . CASSPPDRRYGYTF TGTGCCAGCTCACCACCGGACAGGCGGTATGGCTACACCTTC
. TRBJ1-1 TRBV7-8 . CASSNTGFTEAFF TGTGCCAGCAGCAACACAGGGTTCACTGAAGCTTTCTTT
TRBD1 TRBJ1-2 TRBV5-6 once CASSSPGTGNYGYTF TGTGCCAGCAGCTCCCCCGGGACAGGGAACTATGGCTACACCTTC